Below, 20 T cell receptor beta chains from the same sample are listed, as sequenced in a study of cytomegalovirus exposure and HLA in healthy donors. 60 Vbeta and 13 Jbeta primers were used in PCR. Libraries were prepared by immunoSEQ multiplex PCR; TCRdb keeps only in-frame clonotypes and omits some of them. The data show around 190,000 clones, about 80% seen once. The sequenced sample was PBMCs. The receptors were sampled from a woman in her 30s in good health and CMV-seronegative.

The V call is TRBV5-1, the J call TRBJ2-4; tentative D call: TRBD2 (6 bases). The CDR3 is 14 amino acids. Trimming stripped 0 bases from V and 6 bases from J, with 10 bases between. The germline V gene has CDR1 SGHRS and CDR2 YFSETQ. CDR3 amino acids: CASSLGPGANIQYF. DNA of the CDR3: TGCGCCAGCAGCTTGGGTCCGGGAGCAAACATTCAGTACTTC.

This clone was recorded only once. V usage is TRBV29-1 and J usage is TRBJ2-1; D might be TRBD2 (7 bases). This CDR3 region has 13 residues. Germline CDR1 and CDR2: SQVTM and ANQGSEA. Trimming cost V 6 bases and J 7 bases, with 16 bases left between them. CDR3 in amino acids: CSVGEGQLNEQFF. In DNA form, the CDR3 reads TGCAGCGTCGGGGAGGGACAATTAAATGAGCAGTTCTTC.

This clone was detected a few times. V usage is TRBV25-1 and J usage is TRBJ2-2; weak D call: TRBD2 (6 bases). CDR3 length: 14 residues. From germline, CDR1 is MGHDK and CDR2 SYGVNS. The V gene lost 2 bases and the J gene lost 4 bases, with 8 bases spanning the gap. The CDR3 loop reads CASSEGGSTGELFF. The CDR3 DNA is TGTGCCAGCAGTGAAGGGGGGTCCACCGGGGAGCTGTTTTTT.

The rearrangement links TRBV4-1 to TRBJ2-1, with D possibly matching TRBD2 (5 bases). Germline V gene lookup returns CDR1 MGHRA and CDR2 YSYEKL. Trimming removed 1 base from V and 3 bases from J, with 10 bases in between. This CDR3 has 15 amino acids. The CDR3 here is CASSQARTVYNEQFF. CDR3 DNA sequence: TGCGCCAGCAGCCAAGCCAGGACTGTCTACAATGAGCAGTTCTTC.

This rearrangement joins TRBV28 to TRBJ1-5; the D gene is possibly TRBD1 (5 bases). CDR1 and CDR2 from the germline V gene are MDHEN and SYDVKM. CDR3 length: 13 residues. Trimming took off 2 bases at V and 9 bases at J, with 11 bases between the two ends. The CDR3 sequence is CASSLAGGGPQHF. The CDR3 coding sequence is TGTGCCAGCAGTTTAGCCGGGGGGGGGCCCCAGCATTTT.

The CDR3 sequence is CAWNLGSLAYGYTF. The CDR3 nucleotides are TGTGCCTGGAATTTAGGCAGCTTAGCTTATGGCTACACCTTC. The chain uses TRBV30 and TRBJ1-2; D is uncertain. CDR1 is GTSNPN, CDR2 SVGIG, per germline (reference sequence). CDR3 size: 14 residues. Trimming took 4 bases from V and 5 from J, leaving 17 bases between them.

The J gene is TRBJ1-2, the V gene TRBV19, with D possibly TRBD1 on 6 matching bases. V was clipped by 5 bases and J by 4 bases, with 14 bases between them. This CDR3 spans 14 amino acids. The germline gives CDR1 LNHDA, CDR2 SQIVND (reference sequence). The CDR3 DNA sequence: TGTGCCAGTAGTGATCAGGGACAACCCTATGGCTACACCTTC. The encoded protein is CASSDQGQPYGYTF.

This clone has a single count. This chain uses TRBV5-6 with TRBJ1-2; 7 positions match TRBD1. Germline V CDR1 and CDR2: SGHDT, YYEEEE. Trimming removed 4 bases from V and 12 bases from J; junction bases left unmatched: 6. This CDR3 spans 11 amino acids. This chain's CDR3 is CASSHPGTDTF. As DNA, the CDR3 is TGTGCCAGCAGCCACCCCGGGACAGACACCTTC.

This clone showed up just once. This rearrangement joins TRBV27 to TRBJ2-3; TRBD2 agrees at 12 bases. Germline CDR1 is MNHEY and CDR2 is SMNVEV (reference sequence). CDR3 length equals 16 residues. The junction had 6 bases not matched to a gene; V was cut back by 5 bases and J by 3 bases. The CDR3 nucleotides are TGTGCCAGCAGTCCCCTAGCGGGAGGGCCAACAGATACGCAGTATTTT. This translates into CASSPLAGGPTDTQYF.

The gene calls are TRBV10-3 and TRBJ2-5; maybe TRBD1 (6 bases). Near its end, the DNA agrees better with TRBJ2-7, so the J call may be wrong. This CDR3 has 18 residues. CDR1 is ENHRY, CDR2 SYGVKD, per germline. This CDR3 reads CARIGSLNRERRAYEQYF. The CDR3 nucleotides read TGTGCCAGAATCGGGTCCCTAAACAGGGAACGGCGCGCCTACGAGCAGTACTTC.

This clone occurred once. The chain uses TRBV5-1 and TRBJ2-7, with a possible D match to TRBD1 (6 bases). This CDR3 comprises 17 residues. Trimming removed 4 bases at V and 0 bases at J, with 20 bases between. Germline-derived CDR1 and CDR2 are SGHRS and YFSETQ. The CDR3 DNA follows: TGCGCCAGCAGCCCACAGCCCAACAGGGAGTTCTCCTACGAGCAGTACTTC. Encoded protein: CASSPQPNREFSYEQYF.

The CDR3 spells CASSDRALNTEAFF. The CDR3 DNA is TGTGCCAGCAGTGACAGGGCTTTGAACACTGAAGCTTTCTTT. The rearrangement joins TRBV6-1 to TRBJ1-1, with D perhaps matching TRBD1 (5 bases). Germline CDR1 and CDR2: MNHNS and SASEGT. The CDR3 sequence is 14 residues long. With 3 bases removed from V and 0 bases from J, the gap between germline ends came to 8 bases.

This chain links TRBV9 with TRBJ1-2; D unclear. V was cut by 7 bases and J by 7 bases, with 14 bases left in between. This CDR3 has 12 amino acids. Per germline, CDR1 SGDLS and CDR2 YYNGEE. The CDR3 DNA reads TGTGCCAGCGGGAGGGATGCCCGTGGCTACACCTTC. This encodes CASGRDARGYTF.

This chain uses TRBV9 with TRBJ2-7; TRBD1 matches at 7 bases. The CDR3 covers 15 residues. Germline V lookup: CDR1 SGDLS, CDR2 YYNGEE. V dropped 4 bases and J dropped 2; count of bases not matched to a gene: 9. The CDR3 spells CASSTGRQGPYEQYF. DNA of the CDR3: TGTGCCAGCAGCACCGGTCGACAGGGTCCCTACGAGCAGTACTTC.

This clone was observed a few times. The genes are TRBV2 and TRBJ2-5; possible D gene TRBD2, 6 bases. CDR1 is SNHLY and CDR2 is FYNNEI in the germline V gene. Trimming removed 1 base at V and 2 bases at J, with 14 bases between. The CDR3 extends over 16 amino acids. The CDR3 DNA follows: TGTGCCAGCAGTGAAGATCGGGCTAGCGAGCAAGAGACCCAGTACTTC. It yields the protein CASSEDRASEQETQYF.

The sample holds many counts of this clone. The chain has TRBV5-6 and TRBJ1-1; TRBD1 is a possible D gene (5 bases). In germline, CDR1 is SGHDT, CDR2 YYEEEE. V dropped 3 bases and J dropped 1 base, with 7 bases sitting between them. This CDR3 has 13 amino acids. Here the CDR3 reads CASSYGQNTEAFF. The CDR3 region has the DNA TGTGCCAGCAGCTACGGACAGAACACTGAAGCTTTCTTT.

The rearrangement uses TRBV4-2 and TRBJ2-3; 9 bases agree with TRBD2. The CDR3 contains 18 residues. V gave up 4 bases and J gave up 4 bases; unmatched junction bases: 15. Germline V gene sequence: CDR1 LGHNA, CDR2 YNFKEQ. The DNA for the CDR3 is TGTGCCAGCAGCCTCAAGAACCTTAGCGGGGGTTCTTCAGATACGCAGTATTTT. This encodes CASSLKNLSGGSSDTQYF.

The J gene is TRBJ1-1, the V gene TRBV5-1, with a weak D call TRBD1 (5 bases). The CDR3 covers 14 residues. The germline CDR1 and CDR2 sequences are SGHRS and YFSETQ. V was cut by 4 bases and J by 4 bases, with 14 bases left in between. CDR3 coding DNA: TGCGCCAGCAGCCGGGAGGGGTCTGGCACTGAAGCTTTCTTT. It yields the protein CASSREGSGTEAFF.

The CDR3 DNA sequence: TGTGCCAGCAGCTTAGGGACAGGGGACGCTGAAGCTTTCTTT. Translation: CASSLGTGDAEAFF. The chain couples TRBV11-1 to TRBJ1-1, with 9 bases fitting TRBD1. CDR3 length equals 14 residues. Germline V gene data show CDR1 as SGHAT and CDR2 as FQDESV (reference sequence). Losses at the gene ends were 1 base for V and 6 bases for J; bases not matched to a gene: 3.

The V gene is TRBV19, the J gene TRBJ1-6, with D possibly TRBD1 on 6 matching bases. V shed 7 bases and J shed 4 bases, with 17 bases lying between them. The V gene's germline CDR1 is LNHDA and CDR2 SQIVND (reference sequence). The length of the CDR3 is 16 residues. The CDR3 DNA follows: TGTGCCAGTAATTCCCGGGACAAAAAATATAATTCACCCCTCCACTTT. This gives the protein CASNSRDKKYNSPLHF.